Listed below are T cell receptor beta chains from one sample, sequenced in a study of cytomegalovirus exposure and HLA in healthy donors. Clones were sequenced by immunoSEQ multiplex PCR, and TCRdb holds only the in-frame ones, with some missing. This table holds over 65,000 clones, less than 80% found once. The material sequenced was PBMCs. The origin of the receptors is a woman aged 50 to 65 in good health and CMV-seropositive. CDR3s include the opening cysteine and the closing phenylalanine or tryptophan. A D gene is named only where the DNA matches it firmly. Only some rows state a clone size, as once, few, many or a class for expanded clones.

d_call	v_call	clone_size	j_call	cdr3_aa	cdr3_nt
NA	TRBV5-5	NA	TRBJ1-5	CASSLTSNQPQHF	TGTGCCAGCAGCCTAACTAGCAATCAGCCCCAGCATTTT
NA	TRBV5-1	few	TRBJ1-2	CASSLDSGGDGYTF	TGCGCCAGCAGCTTGGACTCGGGGGGTGATGGCTACACCTTC
NA	TRBV7-6	NA	TRBJ1-2	CASSLGTSDYGYTF	TGTGCCAGCAGCTTAGGAACCTCAGACTATGGCTACACCTTC
NA	TRBV10-1	NA	TRBJ2-1	CASSESGGRANEQFF	TGCGCCAGCAGTGAGTCGGGGGGGCGGGCCAATGAGCAGTTCTTC
NA	TRBV5-1	NA	TRBJ1-1	CASSLVKGRDEAFF	TGCGCCAGCAGCTTAGTGAAGGGGCGGGATGAAGCTTTCTTT
TRBD2	TRBV15	NA	TRBJ2-5	CATSSLGLAGPQETQYF	TGTGCCACCAGCAGCTTGGGGCTAGCGGGGCCACAAGAGACCCAGTACTTC
NA	TRBV9	NA	TRBJ2-3	CASSVGAGQSTDTQYF	TGTGCCAGCAGCGTAGGGGCAGGCCAATCCACAGATACGCAGTATTTT
NA	TRBV15	NA	TRBJ1-4	CATNSVQVGEKLFF	TGTGCCACCAACAGTGTCCAGGTCGGTGAAAAACTGTTTTTT
NA	TRBV29-1	NA	TRBJ1-5	CSVEGGYNQPQHF	TGCAGCGTTGAGGGGGGTTATAATCAGCCCCAGCATTTT
NA	TRBV5-6	NA	TRBJ2-2	CASKGQDTGELFF	TGTGCCAGCAAAGGACAAGACACAGGGGAGCTGTTTTTT
NA	TRBV6-6	NA	TRBJ2-7	CASSPRGNEQYF	TGTGCCAGCAGCCCCCGGGGTAACGAGCAGTACTTC
NA	TRBV29-1	few	TRBJ2-4	CSVSPGVGAYLAKNIQYF	TGCAGCGTTTCCCCCGGGGTGGGGGCTTATCTAGCCAAAAACATTCAGTACTTC
TRBD1	TRBV6-5	NA	TRBJ1-1	CASSYGTDTEAFF	TGTGCCAGCAGTTATGGGACAGACACTGAAGCTTTCTTT
NA	TRBV5-1	NA	TRBJ2-2	CASSLGSGDTGELFF	TGCGCCAGCAGCTTGGGGTCAGGGGACACCGGGGAGCTGTTTTTT
NA	TRBV9	NA	TRBJ2-1	CASSKSSGAYNEQFF	TGTGCCAGCAGCAAATCCTCGGGGGCCTACAATGAGCAGTTCTTC
TRBD1	TRBV5-1	few	TRBJ1-1	CASSTGDNTEAFF	TGCGCCAGCAGCACAGGGGATAACACTGAAGCTTTCTTT
NA	TRBV23-1	NA	TRBJ1-5	CASSQSRVPRNQPQHF	TGCGCCAGCAGTCAATCCCGGGTACCGCGAAATCAGCCCCAGCATTTT
TRBD1	TRBV7-9	NA	TRBJ2-1	CASSRAGTVHAEQFF	TGTGCCAGCAGCCGCGCCGGGACAGTCCACGCTGAGCAGTTCTTC
NA	TRBV5-1	few	TRBJ1-1	CASRNSLNTEAFF	TGCGCCAGCAGGAACAGCTTGAACACTGAAGCTTTCTTT
TRBD1	TRBV7-9	NA	TRBJ2-7	CASSSTGTGFSYEQYF	TGTGCCAGCAGCTCGACCGGGACAGGTTTCTCCTACGAGCAGTACTTC
NA	TRBV6-5	once	TRBJ1-2	CASSYGGGGYYGYTF	TGTGCCAGCAGTTACGGAGGCGGGGGGTACTATGGCTACACCTTC
NA	TRBV10-2	NA	TRBJ1-1	CASSESRTEAFF	TGCGCCAGCAGTGAGTCGCGCACTGAAGCTTTCTTT
TRBD1	TRBV18	once	TRBJ2-1	CTSSPLGTASSYNEQFF	TGTACCAGCTCACCACTCGGGACAGCCAGCTCCTACAATGAGCAGTTCTTC
NA	TRBV18	NA	TRBJ1-5	CASSGQGSNQPQHF	TGTGCCAGCTCAGGGCAGGGGAGCAATCAGCCCCAGCATTTT
NA	TRBV11-3	few	TRBJ2-2	CASSSRTAGELFF	TGTGCCAGCAGCTCCAGGACTGCCGGGGAGCTGTTTTTT
NA	TRBV6-1	few	TRBJ1-1	CASRPGGYTEAFF	TGTGCCAGCAGACCGGGGGGATACACTGAAGCTTTCTTT
NA	TRBV14	few	TRBJ2-7	CASSQGVGNRAYEQYF	TGTGCCAGCAGCCAAGGAGTTGGGAACAGGGCTTACGAGCAGTACTTC
NA	TRBV6-1	NA	TRBJ2-3	CASSERQGYPDTQYF	TGTGCCAGCAGTGAACGTCAGGGCTACCCAGATACGCAGTATTTT
TRBD2	TRBV7-2	NA	TRBJ2-3	CASSLDSRGGREQYF	TGTGCCAGCAGCTTAGATAGTCGGGGGGGCCGGGAGCAGTATTTT
TRBD1	TRBV5-4	few	TRBJ1-5	CASSPGDRGLHF	TGTGCCAGCAGCCCCGGGGACAGGGGCTTGCATTTT
NA	TRBV7-9	NA	TRBJ1-2	CSSTNVNYGYTF	TGTTCCAGCACTAATGTTAACTATGGCTACACCTTC
TRBD1	TRBV7-2	NA	TRBJ1-2	CASSSRTGFYGYTF	TGTGCCAGCAGCTCCCGGACAGGGTTCTATGGCTACACCTTC
TRBD2	TRBV6-5	NA	TRBJ2-4	CASRGLAGGENIQYF	TGTGCCAGCAGAGGACTAGCGGGGGGCGAAAACATTCAGTACTTC
TRBD2	TRBV19	NA	TRBJ2-3	CASSIQGTSSDTQYF	TGTGCCAGTAGTATCCAAGGGACTAGTAGTGATACGCAGTATTTT